Many counts were recorded for the clone carrying this T cell receptor beta chain. Its target is unknown. The record originates from a study of breast tumors, draining lymph nodes, adjacent tissues. General study points: Compared with lymph nodes, tumors were less diverse; compared with nontumor tissue, more.

TCRdb re-derived calls from the multiplex PCR reads in MiXCR, one entry per CDR3 protein. Among around 43,000 distinct CDR3 sequences listed, approximately 22% were seen once. V lost 4 bases and J lost 2, with 17 bases in between. The CDR3 spans 16 residues. Germline assignment: CDR1 SGHTS and CDR2 YDEGEE. The sequenced sample consisted of breast tumor tissue. The genes are TRBV5-8 and TRBJ2-3; weak D call: TRBD2 (6 bases). This receptor was taken from a female donor with breast cancer. Some clones in this sample may be carry-over from other donors' samples. In nucleotides, the CDR3 is TGTGCCAGCAGCGCATGGAGGGCGGATTCCACAGATACGCAGTATTTT. Translating it yields CASSAWRADSTDTQYF.